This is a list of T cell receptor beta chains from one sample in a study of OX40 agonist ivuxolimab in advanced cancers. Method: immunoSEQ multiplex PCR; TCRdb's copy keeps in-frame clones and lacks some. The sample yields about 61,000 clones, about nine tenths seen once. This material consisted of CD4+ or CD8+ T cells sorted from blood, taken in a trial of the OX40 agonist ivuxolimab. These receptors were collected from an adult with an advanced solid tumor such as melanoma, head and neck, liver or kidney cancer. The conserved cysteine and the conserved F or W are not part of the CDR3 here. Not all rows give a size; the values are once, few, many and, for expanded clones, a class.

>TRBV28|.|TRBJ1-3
ASSFTGTGSSGNTIY
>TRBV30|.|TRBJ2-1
AWSVGAEQF
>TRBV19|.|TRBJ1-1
ASSADRENTEAF
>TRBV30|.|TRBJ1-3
ASDREWNTIY
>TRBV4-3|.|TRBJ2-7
ASSQDSTTGGYEQY
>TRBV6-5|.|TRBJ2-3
ASSYRDRTDTQY
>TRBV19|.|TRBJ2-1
ASSISYNEQF
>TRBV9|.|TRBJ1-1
ASSVDLRDGEAF
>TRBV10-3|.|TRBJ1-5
AIREEGNQPQH
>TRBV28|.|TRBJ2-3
ASRGLETDTQY
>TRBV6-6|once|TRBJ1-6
ASSRPQAKNSPLH
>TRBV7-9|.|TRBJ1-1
ASSPNRVTMNTEAF
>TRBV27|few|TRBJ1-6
ASSLGPGVPLH
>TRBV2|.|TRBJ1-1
ASSGDSSTEAF
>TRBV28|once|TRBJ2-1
ASSPGPPTYNEQF
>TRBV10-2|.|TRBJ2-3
ASSEWGGTDTQY
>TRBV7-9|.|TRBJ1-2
ASSLAVQSGYT
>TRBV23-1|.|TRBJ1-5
ASSPPGLLSRQPQH
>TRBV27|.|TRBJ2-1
ASSSGHEQF
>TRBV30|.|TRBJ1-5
AWSVDANQPQH
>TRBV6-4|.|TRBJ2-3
ASSDSAGGETDTQY
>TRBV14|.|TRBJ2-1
ASSQEGWSSYNEQF
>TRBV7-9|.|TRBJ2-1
ASSSRGQKEQF
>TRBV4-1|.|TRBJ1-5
ASSQADSTGLTQPQH
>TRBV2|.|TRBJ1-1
ASMVFTNPEAF
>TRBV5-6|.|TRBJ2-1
ASSGEHYNEQF